These 26 T cell receptor beta chains share one sample of origin, sequenced in a study of blood T cell repertoires in COVID-19. The protocol was immunoSEQ multiplex PCR, while the TCRdb copy is restricted to in-frame clones and leaves out a portion. The sample holds 350,000 to 450,000 clones, 85% seen once. The sample consisted of peripheral blood. Source of these receptors: a woman aged 18-29 years with acute or convalescent COVID-19.

The rearrangement joins TRBV4-1 to TRBJ2-1; 7 bases align to TRBD2. J gave up 4 bases and V 3 bases, and 12 bases lay outside the gene matches. The CDR3 length is 17 residues. Germline-derived CDR1 and CDR2 are MGHRA and YSYEKL. This chain's CDR3 is CASSQRNGTTRYNEQFF. The DNA for the CDR3 is TGCGCCAGCAGCCAGAGAAACGGGACTACTCGGTACAATGAGCAGTTCTTC.

The chain recombines TRBV28 with TRBJ1-1; 7 nucleotides align to TRBD1. The J segment lost 0 bases and the V segment lost 3 bases, leaving 4 bases of the junction unmatched. This CDR3 is 15 amino acids long. From germline, CDR1 is MDHEN and CDR2 SYDVKM. CDR3 sequence reads: CASSFFDRVNTEAFF. CDR3 DNA: TGTGCCAGCAGTTTTTTCGACAGGGTGAACACTGAAGCTTTCTTT.

This sequence joins TRBV5-1 and TRBJ1-5; D perhaps matches TRBD1 (5 bases). CDR3 length: 13 residues. V shed 7 bases and J shed 3 bases, with 11 bases lying between them. Germline CDR1 SGHRS, CDR2 YFSETQ. CDR3 bases: TGCGCCAGCGCTACAGGAATCAATCAGCCCCAGCATTTT. This encodes CASATGINQPQHF.

V is TRBV7-3 and J is TRBJ1-1; 7 nucleotides match TRBD1. There are 15 residues in the CDR3. Unmatched junction bases numbered 11, after V lost 6 bases and J lost 4 bases. Germline-derived CDR1 and CDR2 are SGHTA and FQGTGA. Written as DNA, the CDR3 is TGTGCCAGCAGTCCCGGAGGGGGCTGGGGCACTGAAGCTTTCTTT. This gives the protein CASSPGGGWGTEAFF.

V usage is TRBV28 and J usage is TRBJ1-1; D might be TRBD1 (6 bases). V was pared by 6 bases and J by 1 base, with 15 bases between. Germline CDR1 reads MDHEN; CDR2 reads SYDVKM. The CDR3 spans 15 residues. CDR3 region: CASSPYRVTNTEAFF. Written as DNA, the CDR3 is TGTGCCAGCAGCCCCTACAGGGTAACGAACACTGAAGCTTTCTTT.

The chain links TRBV12-3 or TRBV12-4 to TRBJ2-5, with D perhaps TRBD2 (6 bases). The CDR3 is made up of 13 amino acids. The V end was cut by 3 bases, the J end by 5 bases, with 10 bases between. DNA for the CDR3: TGTGCCAGCAGTTTTGGAGGGCAGGAGACCCAGTACTTC. Translated: CASSFGGQETQYF.

The chain is built from TRBV11-2 and TRBJ2-7; the match to TRBD2 covers 9 bases. From germline, CDR1 is SGHAT and CDR2 FQNNGV. Trimming removed 4 bases from V and 2 bases from J; junction bases left unmatched: 12. The CDR3 extends over 17 amino acids. This CDR3 reads CASSWSIAGALTYEQYF. The CDR3 DNA sequence: TGTGCCAGCAGCTGGTCAATAGCGGGGGCCCTAACCTACGAGCAGTACTTC.

This clone was detected many times. The genes are TRBV11-2 and TRBJ1-4, with D possibly being TRBD1 (5 bases). The germline V gene has CDR1 SGHAT and CDR2 FQNNGV. The V end lost 8 bases, the J end lost 3 bases, and 13 bases lay between the germline ends. The CDR3 contains 14 residues. CDR3 amino acids: CASSRGGSNEKLFF. In nucleotides, the CDR3 is TGTGCCAGCTCTAGGGGCGGCTCTAATGAAAAACTGTTTTTT.

With respect to this clone: The same CDR3 can be traced to other DNA sequences in this sample. The V and J genes are TRBV5-1 and TRBJ1-1; no clear D. The CDR3 contains 14 residues. Germline-derived CDR1 and CDR2 are SGHRS and YFSETQ. V was clipped by 0 bases and J by 1 base, with 7 bases between them. CDR3 in DNA: TGCGCCAGCAGCTTGGTCGGGGAGAACACTGAAGCTTTCTTT. It codes for CASSLVGENTEAFF.

This clone appeared a single time. The chain combines TRBV4-1 with TRBJ1-5; tentatively, D is TRBD1 (6 bases). Germline V lookup: CDR1 MGHRA, CDR2 YSYEKL. V dropped 1 base and J dropped 3 bases, with 7 bases sitting between them. There are 14 residues in the CDR3. CDR3 bases: TGCGCCAGCAGCCAAGTGGGGGCCAATCAGCCCCAGCATTTT. Amino acid sequence: CASSQVGANQPQHF.

The V gene is TRBV6-5, the J gene TRBJ1-4; TRBD1 is a possible D gene (6 bases). V was cut by 6 bases and J by 4 bases, with 15 bases left in between. The CDR3 covers 15 residues. Per germline, CDR1 MNHEY and CDR2 SVGAGI. Here the CDR3 DNA reads TGTGCCAGCAGCCTTCTGAGGGGGTATAATGAAAAACTGTTTTTT. Protein sequence: CASSLLRGYNEKLFF.

This chain connects TRBV5-1 to TRBJ2-5; 13 bases line up with TRBD2. The CDR3 extends over 18 amino acids. V shed 4 bases, J shed 2 bases, and the junction held 11 bases outside the gene matches. Germline V gene data show CDR1 as SGHRS and CDR2 as YFSETQ. CDR3 nucleotide sequence: TGCGCCAGCAGCCCAGGGACTAGCGGGGATCTCTGGCAAGAGACCCAGTACTTC. Amino acids: CASSPGTSGDLWQETQYF.

This rearrangement joins TRBV20-1 to TRBJ2-5; 7 bases are shared with TRBD2. The junction had 6 bases not matched to a gene; V was cut back by 3 bases and J by 2 bases. Germline V CDR1 and CDR2: DFQATT, SNEGSKA (reference sequence). CDR3 length: 14 residues. The CDR3 nucleotides read TGCAGTGCTAGTTCTAGCGGACTTCAAGAGACCCAGTACTTC. Translation gives CSASSSGLQETQYF.

The genes are TRBV6-2 or TRBV6-3 and TRBJ1-4; possible D gene TRBD1, 5 bases. Deletions cut 0 bases from V and 4 bases from J, with 9 bases between. The CDR3 loop spans 15 amino acids. Germline CDR1 reads MNHEY; CDR2 reads SVGEGT. The CDR3 sequence is CASSYSDIYNEKLFF. CDR3 DNA: TGTGCCAGCAGTTACTCGGACATCTATAATGAAAAACTGTTTTTT.

The chain has TRBV12-3 or TRBV12-4 and TRBJ2-4; unclear D gene. The CDR3 consists of 11 residues. V was cut by 10 bases and J by 7 bases, with 11 bases left in between. The CDR3 region is CAILLVNIQYF. The CDR3 coding sequence is TGTGCCATCTTACTGGTTAACATTCAGTACTTC.

The chain recombines TRBV12-2 with TRBJ2-1; the listed D gene, TRBD2, was not tested against the DNA. TRBV12-2 is a pseudogene segment. The CDR3 is 19 amino acids. The CDR3 DNA sequence: TGTGCAAGTCGCATATTACTAGCGGGGCCAAGGACGGAGTACAATGAGCAGTTCTTC. Amino acid sequence: CASRILLAGPRTEYNEQFF.

The chain carries TRBV7-9 and TRBJ2-7, with a weak D call TRBD1 (5 bases). Germline-derived CDR1 and CDR2 are SEHNR and FQNEAQ (reference sequence). The V end lost 0 bases, the J end lost 3 bases, and 12 bases lay between the germline ends. The CDR3 sequence is 15 residues long. This CDR3 reads CASSLANWGVYEQYF. For the CDR3, the DNA is TGTGCCAGCAGCTTAGCGAACTGGGGCGTCTACGAGCAGTACTTC.

The sample holds one count of this clone. The genes are TRBV2 and TRBJ1-1, with 7 bases that match TRBD1. Germline-derived CDR1 and CDR2 are SNHLY and FYNNEI. V lost 7 bases, J lost 0 bases, and 2 bases stayed unmatched. The CDR3 length is 13 residues. CDR3 bases: TGTGCCAGCAACGGACAGGTGAACACTGAAGCTTTCTTT. Its protein product is CASNGQVNTEAFF.

V usage is TRBV28 and J usage is TRBJ1-5, with a tentative D call TRBD1 (6 bases). Trimming removed 6 bases from V and 1 base from J, with 13 bases in between. Looked up from germline, CDR1 is MDHEN and CDR2 is SYDVKM. The CDR3 covers 15 residues. This chain's CDR3 is CASRDRGASNQPQHF. The CDR3 nucleotides are TGTGCCAGCAGGGATCGGGGGGCAAGCAATCAGCCCCAGCATTTT. Combining the CDR3 with reference TRBV28 and TRBJ1-5 gives the whole variable domain DVKVTQSSRYLVKRTGEKVFLECVQDMDHENMFWYRQDPGLGLRLIYFSYDVKMKEKGDIPEGYSVSREKKERFSLILESASTNQTSMYLCASRDRGASNQPQHFGDGTRLSIL.

The J gene is TRBJ2-4, the V gene TRBV19, with 7 bases aligning to TRBD1. The germline gives CDR1 LNHDA, CDR2 SQIVND (reference sequence). The CDR3 totals 14 residues. Trimming at V came to 4 bases and at J to 8 bases, leaving 8 bases not matched to a gene. In DNA, the CDR3 is TGTGCCAGTAGTACACCGGGACAGACGGACATTCAGTACTTC. It yields the protein CASSTPGQTDIQYF.

This clone has just one count. This chain uses TRBV7-9 with TRBJ2-1; D is ambiguous. Trimming shortened V by 2 bases and J by 6 bases, and 14 bases separated the two germline ends. The CDR3 spans 15 residues. The V gene's germline CDR1 is SEHNR and CDR2 FQNEAQ (reference sequence). CDR3 protein: CASSLLTLGGNEQFF. The DNA of the CDR3 is TGTGCCAGCAGCTTATTGACCTTAGGCGGCAATGAGCAGTTCTTC. Drawing the rest from reference TRBV7-9 and TRBJ2-1, the complete variable domain is DTGVSQNPRHKITKRGQNVTFRCDPISEHNRLYWYRQTLGQGPEFLTYFQNEAQLEKSRLLSDRFSAERPKGSFSTLEIQRTEQGDSAMYLCASSLLTLGGNEQFFGPGTRLTVL.

This chain connects TRBV18 to TRBJ2-7; 9 bases line up with TRBD2. CDR3 length equals 15 residues. The germline gives CDR1 KGHSH, CDR2 LQKENI. The V gene end was trimmed by 4 bases and the J gene end by 2 bases; junction bases not matched to a gene: 6. The CDR3 sequence is CASSRRSGGTYEQYF. In nucleotides, the CDR3 is TGTGCCAGCTCACGACGCAGCGGGGGGACCTACGAGCAGTACTTC.

This sequence joins TRBV28 and TRBJ1-2; 7 bases line up with TRBD1. This CDR3 is built from 14 residues. Losses at the gene ends were 3 bases for V and 4 bases for J; bases not matched to a gene: 5. Per germline, CDR1 MDHEN and CDR2 SYDVKM. CDR3 loop: CASSLTGSGYGYTF. The CDR3 coding sequence is TGTGCCAGCAGTTTGACAGGGTCAGGCTATGGCTACACCTTC.

The chain employs TRBV3-1 (or the pseudogene TRBV3-2) and TRBJ2-7; TRBD1 matches at 10 bases. The CDR3 consists of 19 residues. Trimming cost V 0 bases and J 1 base; bases outside gene matches: 12. In germline, CDR1 is LGHDT, CDR2 YNNKEL (reference sequence). The CDR3 nucleotides are TGTGCCAGCAGCCAAGATCTAACCGGGGTGGGACAGGGGTCCTACGAGCAGTACTTC. Protein sequence: CASSQDLTGVGQGSYEQYF.

The V call is TRBV2, the J call TRBJ1-1; 9 nucleotides line up with TRBD1. J lost 0 bases, V lost 7 bases, and 6 bases had no gene match. The CDR3 totals 15 residues. Germline V gene lookup returns CDR1 SNHLY and CDR2 FYNNEI. Here the CDR3 DNA reads TGTGCCAGCACCCCGACAGGGGGGATGAACACTGAAGCTTTCTTT. Translating it yields CASTPTGGMNTEAFF.

This chain links TRBV5-6 with TRBJ1-1; 8 bases fit TRBD1. Trimming cost V 2 bases and J 4 bases; bases outside gene matches: 7. Germline CDR1 and CDR2: SGHDT and YYEEEE. The CDR3 sequence is 15 residues long. This chain's CDR3 is CASSFGTGGGTEAFF. CDR3 nucleotides: TGTGCCAGCAGCTTCGGGACAGGTGGTGGCACTGAAGCTTTCTTT.